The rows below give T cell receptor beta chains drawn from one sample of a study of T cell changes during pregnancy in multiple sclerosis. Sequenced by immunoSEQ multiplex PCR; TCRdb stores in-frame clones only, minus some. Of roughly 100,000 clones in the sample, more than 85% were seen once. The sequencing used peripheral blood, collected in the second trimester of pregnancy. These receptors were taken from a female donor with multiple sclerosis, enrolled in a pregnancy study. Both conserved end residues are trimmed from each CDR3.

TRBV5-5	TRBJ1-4	ASSLVGRGSEKLF
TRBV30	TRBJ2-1	AWRSWTVGRDEQF
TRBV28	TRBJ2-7	ASSRPGGGDEQY
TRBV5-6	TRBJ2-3	ASSLWQGVDTQY
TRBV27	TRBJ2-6	ASSLAGQGAPGANVLT
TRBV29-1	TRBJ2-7	SVYRGRGDEQY
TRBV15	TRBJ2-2	ATSRGGFTGELF
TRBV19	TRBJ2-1	ATDPGQAYNEQF
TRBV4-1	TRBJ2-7	ASSHSGNYGEQY
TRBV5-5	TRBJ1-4	ASSLFFPGQGGEKLF
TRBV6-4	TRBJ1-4	ASSEALNEKLF
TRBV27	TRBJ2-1	ASSSLGPAGVPSEQF
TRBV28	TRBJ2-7	ASRATGVFGYEQY
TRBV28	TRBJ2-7	ASSLNNPGLAGVYEQY
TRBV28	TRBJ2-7	ASRVDRMSSYEQY
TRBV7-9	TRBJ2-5	ASSLWGRGETQY
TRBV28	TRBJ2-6	ASRGGFSGANVLT
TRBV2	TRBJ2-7	ASRPPGLAVYEQY
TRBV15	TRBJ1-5	ATSRATPGFDQPQH
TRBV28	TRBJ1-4	ASSSPAGGGEKLF
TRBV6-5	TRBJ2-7	ASSYLTSGRAYEQY
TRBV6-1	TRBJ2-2	ASRDGLLSGELF
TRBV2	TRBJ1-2	ASSAGTGRGYT
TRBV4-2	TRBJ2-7	ASSQDTRLAGASEQY
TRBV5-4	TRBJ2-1	ASSATGHVTYNEQF
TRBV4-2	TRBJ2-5	ASSQLGQQETQY
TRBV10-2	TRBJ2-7	ASSVQGSEQY
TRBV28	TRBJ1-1	ASSFIRGATEAF
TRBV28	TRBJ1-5	ASSSQGIQPQH
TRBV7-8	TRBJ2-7	ASSSNRGRRYEQY
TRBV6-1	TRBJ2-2	ASREAGTSGRTGELF
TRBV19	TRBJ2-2	ASVEGTTTGELF
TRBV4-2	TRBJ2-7	ASSQEQGAYEQY
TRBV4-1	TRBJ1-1	ASSQGDRVTEAF
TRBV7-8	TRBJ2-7	ASSRREGGHSYEQY
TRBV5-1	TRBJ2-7	ASSLNSDNYEQY
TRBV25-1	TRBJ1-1	ASSVAGKTEAF
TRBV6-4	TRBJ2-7	ASSDWRVLADLGEQY
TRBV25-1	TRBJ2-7	ASSDQGGSYEQY
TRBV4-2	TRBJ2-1	ASSRLVWVDEQF
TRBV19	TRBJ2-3	ASSIGPRTSGRRGTQY
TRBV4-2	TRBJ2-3	ASSRRSARASTDTQY
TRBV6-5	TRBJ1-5	ASGAYARTGPQH
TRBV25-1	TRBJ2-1	ATTALSYNEQF
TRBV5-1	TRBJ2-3	ASRTLSGGANTQY
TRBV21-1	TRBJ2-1	ASRQTSYNEQF
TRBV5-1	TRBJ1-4	ASSSSWTGSNEKLF
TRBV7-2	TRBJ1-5	ATATGNAQPQH
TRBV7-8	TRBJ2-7	ASSFAGRDEQY
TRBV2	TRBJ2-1	AKSEAQEQF
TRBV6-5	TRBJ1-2	ASRTGQNGYT
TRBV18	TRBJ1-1	ASSRTDKNTEAF
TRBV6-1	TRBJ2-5	ASRGAHYQETQY
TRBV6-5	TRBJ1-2	ASRKDKSYGYT
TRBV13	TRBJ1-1	ASSHRSSEAF
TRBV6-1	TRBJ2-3	ASSEGRADTQY
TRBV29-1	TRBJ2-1	RKTGVLLNEQF
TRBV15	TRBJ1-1	ATSRDRGPGEAF
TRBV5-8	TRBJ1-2	ASSLGWGDYGYT